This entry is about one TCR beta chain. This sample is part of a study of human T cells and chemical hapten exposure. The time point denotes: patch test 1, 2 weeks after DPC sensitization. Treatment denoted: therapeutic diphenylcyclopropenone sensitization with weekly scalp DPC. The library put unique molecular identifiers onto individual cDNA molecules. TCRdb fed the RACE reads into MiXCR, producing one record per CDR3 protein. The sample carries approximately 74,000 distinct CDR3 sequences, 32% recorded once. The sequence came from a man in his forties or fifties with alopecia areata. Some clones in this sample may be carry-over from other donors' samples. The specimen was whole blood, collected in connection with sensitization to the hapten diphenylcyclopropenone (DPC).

This CDR3 reads CASSLLPGNGNTIYF. The CDR3 DNA sequence: TGCGCCAGCAGCTTGCTTCCAGGCAACGGAAACACCATATATTTT. The chain has TRBV5-1 and TRBJ1-3; no reliable D call. V was cut by 1 base and J by 4 bases, with 12 bases left in between. CDR3 size: 15 residues. The germline V gene has CDR1 SGHRS and CDR2 YFSETQ.